Listed below are T cell receptor beta chains from one sample, sequenced in a study of beta chain features in type 1 diabetes. Profiled with immunoSEQ multiplex PCR; TCRdb holds only in-frame clones, not every one. The sample records hundreds of thousands of clones, over 10% being singletons. Sequencing was done on a sample of naive CD4+ T cells from blood. The receptor source for this set is a man aged 18 to 30 with type 1 diabetes. The CDR3 runs from the conserved cysteine through the conserved F or W. D genes are given only for firm matches. A row's size may be missing; if present it is once, few, many or a size class.

J: TRBJ2-5; size: NA; V: TRBV6-1; D: NA; CDR3: CASRPEIAQETQYF; DNA: TGTGCCAGCAGGCCAGAGATAGCCCAAGAGACCCAGTACTTC
J: TRBJ2-2; size: few; V: TRBV9; D: NA; CDR3: CASSVEGRNTGELFF; DNA: TGTGCCAGCAGCGTAGAAGGAAGGAACACCGGGGAGCTGTTTTTT
J: TRBJ1-4; size: NA; V: TRBV4-1; D: NA; CDR3: CASSPAIPGPKITNEKLFF; DNA: TGCGCCAGCAGCCCAGCCATACCGGGACCAAAAATCACTAATGAAAAACTGTTTTTT
J: TRBJ1-2; size: NA; V: TRBV9; D: NA; CDR3: CASSPGERGTVPLPNYGYTF; DNA: TGTGCCAGCAGCCCAGGAGAAAGGGGAACAGTGCCCCTCCCAAACTATGGCTACACCTTC
J: TRBJ2-3; size: few; V: TRBV5-6; D: NA; CDR3: CASSQVVSSTDTQYF; DNA: TGTGCCAGCAGCCAGGTCGTTTCTAGCACAGATACGCAGTATTTT
J: TRBJ2-7; size: NA; V: TRBV7-2; D: NA; CDR3: CASSSSGKGYEQYF; DNA: TGTGCCAGCAGCTCCTCCGGTAAAGGCTACGAGCAGTACTTC
J: TRBJ1-6; size: NA; V: TRBV2; D: NA; CDR3: CASLTRSPLGDSPLHF; DNA: TGTGCCAGCCTTACCCGCAGTCCCTTGGGGGATTCACCCCTCCACTTT
J: TRBJ1-1; size: NA; V: TRBV18; D: NA; CDR3: CASSPPNRDEGSAAFF; DNA: TGTGCCAGCTCACCTCCAAACCGGGACGAGGGATCGGCAGCTTTCTTT
J: TRBJ1-1; size: few; V: TRBV29-1; D: NA; CDR3: CSVGSPPLGTEAFF; DNA: TGCAGCGTCGGCAGCCCACCTTTGGGCACTGAAGCTTTCTTT
J: TRBJ2-7; size: NA; V: TRBV6-4; D: TRBD2; CDR3: CASRKPSGPYEQYF; DNA: TGTGCCAGCAGGAAACCTAGCGGTCCCTACGAGCAGTACTTC
J: TRBJ2-7; size: few; V: TRBV5-6; D: NA; CDR3: CASSLGGLEQYF; DNA: TGTGCCAGCAGCTTGGGAGGGTTAGAGCAGTACTTC
J: TRBJ2-5; size: few; V: TRBV7-8; D: NA; CDR3: CASSLRPGSYKETQYF; DNA: TGTGCCAGCAGCCTGCGTCCCGGGTCTTACAAAGAGACCCAGTACTTC
J: TRBJ2-3; size: few; V: TRBV5-4; D: TRBD2; CDR3: CASSLKGLGTDTQYF; DNA: TGTGCCAGCAGCTTGAAGGGACTAGGCACAGATACGCAGTATTTT
J: TRBJ1-5; size: NA; V: TRBV20-1; D: NA; CDR3: CSAGRTPQHF; DNA: TGCAGTGCTGGACGGACGCCCCAGCATTTT
J: TRBJ1-6; size: few; V: TRBV2; D: NA; CDR3: CASSLESGENSPLHF; DNA: TGTGCCAGCAGCCTAGAGTCGGGGGAGAATTCACCCCTCCACTTT
J: TRBJ2-6; size: few; V: TRBV30; D: NA; CDR3: CAWSGISGANVLTF; DNA: TGTGCCTGGAGTGGGATATCTGGGGCCAACGTCCTGACTTTC
J: TRBJ1-2; size: few; V: TRBV7-7; D: NA; CDR3: CASSLVALEGHNYGYTF; DNA: TGTGCCAGCAGCTTAGTGGCCCTGGAGGGGCATAACTATGGCTACACCTTC
J: TRBJ1-2; size: NA; V: TRBV5-1; D: NA; CDR3: CASSLHAGGADYGYTF; DNA: TGCGCCAGCAGCTTGCATGCTGGGGGTGCCGACTATGGCTACACCTTC
J: TRBJ1-3; size: NA; V: TRBV5-4; D: NA; CDR3: CASSFGTTSGNTIYF; DNA: TGTGCCAGCAGCTTTGGGACAACCAGTGGAAACACCATATATTTT
J: TRBJ1-2; size: few; V: TRBV7-9; D: NA; CDR3: CASSLTEGSYGYTF; DNA: TGTGCCAGCAGCTTAACGGAGGGTAGCTATGGCTACACCTTC
J: TRBJ1-4; size: few; V: TRBV18; D: NA; CDR3: CASSPREQLPTNEKLFF; DNA: TGTGCCAGCTCACCACGAGAGCAGCTACCAACTAATGAAAAACTGTTTTTT
J: TRBJ1-3; size: NA; V: TRBV29-1; D: NA; CDR3: CSADRVAGNTIYF; DNA: TGCAGCGCTGACCGGGTGGCCGGAAACACCATATATTTT
J: TRBJ2-2; size: NA; V: TRBV27; D: TRBD1; CDR3: CASSSPGQGIGELFF; DNA: TGTGCCAGCAGTTCCCCGGGACAGGGGATCGGGGAGCTGTTTTTT
J: TRBJ1-5; size: few; V: TRBV6-1; D: NA; CDR3: CASSEGGGTYSNQPQHF; DNA: TGTGCCAGCAGTGAAGGAGGGGGAACCTATAGCAATCAGCCCCAGCATTTT
J: TRBJ1-5; size: NA; V: TRBV10-3; D: NA; CDR3: CAISASAGQPQHF; DNA: TGTGCCATCAGTGCCTCCGCAGGGCAGCCCCAGCATTTT
J: TRBJ1-6; size: NA; V: TRBV25-1; D: NA; CDR3: CASSPIGPWDNSPLHF; DNA: TGTGCCAGCAGTCCCATAGGGCCTTGGGATAATTCACCCCTCCACTTT
J: TRBJ1-6; size: few; V: TRBV30; D: TRBD1; CDR3: CAWRFRDRNNSPLHF; DNA: TGTGCCTGGAGGTTCCGGGACAGGAATAATTCACCCCTCCACTTT
J: TRBJ1-4; size: few; V: TRBV30; D: NA; CDR3: CAWRPPALIKLFF; DNA: TGTGCCTGGAGACCGCCAGCCCTGATAAAACTGTTTTTT
J: TRBJ2-6; size: few; V: TRBV2; D: NA; CDR3: CASSEGTSASGANVLTF; DNA: TGTGCCAGCAGTGAAGGAACCTCCGCCTCTGGGGCCAACGTCCTGACTTTC
J: TRBJ2-3; size: few; V: TRBV10-3; D: TRBD1; CDR3: CAISERTGGQTGAPTDTQYF; DNA: TGTGCCATCAGTGAGCGGACAGGGGGCCAGACCGGCGCCCCGACAGATACGCAGTATTTT
J: TRBJ2-5; size: few; V: TRBV5-4; D: TRBD1; CDR3: CASSLGQGAGQETQYF; DNA: TGTGCCAGCAGCTTGGGACAGGGGGCAGGCCAAGAGACCCAGTACTTC
J: TRBJ2-6; size: few; V: TRBV11-1; D: NA; CDR3: CASSVLAGANVLTF; DNA: TGTGCCAGCAGCGTACTTGCTGGGGCCAACGTCCTGACTTTC
J: TRBJ1-1; size: NA; V: TRBV9; D: NA; CDR3: CASSVELVLRTEAFF; DNA: TGTGCCAGCAGCGTAGAACTGGTATTGAGAACTGAAGCTTTCTTT
J: TRBJ1-4; size: few; V: TRBV4-1; D: NA; CDR3: CASSRGPDEKLFF; DNA: TGCGCCAGCAGCCGAGGCCCCGATGAAAAACTGTTTTTT
J: TRBJ1-6; size: NA; V: TRBV5-1; D: TRBD1; CDR3: CASSLEDRGNSPLHF; DNA: TGCGCCAGCAGCTTGGAGGACAGGGGTAATTCACCCCTCCACTTT
J: TRBJ1-1; size: few; V: TRBV5-4; D: NA; CDR3: CASSLPIRNTEAFF; DNA: TGTGCCAGCAGCTTGCCGATCCGGAACACTGAAGCTTTCTTT
J: TRBJ2-3; size: few; V: TRBV11-2; D: TRBD2; CDR3: CASSANEGLFGHTDTQYF; DNA: TGTGCCAGCAGCGCAAACGAGGGACTATTTGGGCACACAGATACGCAGTATTTT
J: TRBJ2-3; size: few; V: TRBV5-6; D: NA; CDR3: CASSLSGSTDTQYF; DNA: TGTGCCAGCAGCTTGAGTGGCAGCACAGATACGCAGTATTTT
J: TRBJ1-5; size: NA; V: TRBV30; D: TRBD1; CDR3: CAWAGTANQPQHF; DNA: TGTGCCTGGGCCGGGACAGCGAATCAGCCCCAGCATTTT
J: TRBJ1-1; size: NA; V: TRBV20-1; D: NA; CDR3: CSAPEGNWAFF; DNA: TGCAGTGCCCCGGAGGGGAACTGGGCTTTCTTT